This T cell receptor beta chain is drawn from a study of CD8+ T cells in alopecia areata. Germline assignment: CDR1 SEHNR and CDR2 FQNEAQ (reference sequence). Trimming left V 4 bases short and J 0 bases short, with 15 bases between. The CDR3 has 16 amino acids. Following extraction, RNA underwent reverse transcription to cDNA, which served as the sequencing template. Clones were sequenced by immunoSEQ multiplex PCR, and TCRdb holds only the in-frame ones, with some missing. The table includes 180,000 or so clones, roughly 65% detected once. The V gene is TRBV7-9, the J gene TRBJ1-1; tentatively, D is TRBD1 (5 bases). The source is a human donor with alopecia areata. The sequences come from CD4+ T cells sorted from blood, collected at week 0. Here the CDR3 DNA reads TGTGCCAGCAGCTCGGGGGGTTTCCCGGTGAACACTGAAGCTTTCTTT. It is translated as CASSSGGFPVNTEAFF. Supplemented by reference TRBV7-9 and TRBJ1-1, the full variable domain reads DTGVSQNPRHKITKRGQNVTFRCDPISEHNRLYWYRQTLGQGPEFLTYFQNEAQLEKSRLLSDRFSAERPKGSFSTLEIQRTEQGDSAMYLCASSSGGFPVNTEAFFGQGTRLTVV.